The sequence of this TCR beta chain was determined in a study of regulatory T cells in long-lasting Graves disease. V was shortened by 4 bases and J by 4 bases, with 16 bases between the two germline ends. This CDR3 contains 15 residues. This clonotype was observed many times. Stated time point: newly diagnosed GD, antithyroid drugs for less than 3 months. RNA isolated from PBMCs was used to make the TCR library. Through Arm-PCR of CDR3 regions and iRepertoire HTBI primers, TCR beta libraries were built. TCRdb reprocessed the multiplex PCR reads via MiXCR and lists one record per CDR3 protein. The sample lists 550,000 to 600,000 distinct CDR3 sequences; about 16% were seen once. The same sample was also studied in work on T cells in Graves' hyperthyroidism and ophthalmopathy. That report adds: A first-round RT-PCR of the TCR CDR3 used the HTBI primer set.

The sample in question was peripheral blood mononuclear cells (PBMCs), obtained at new diagnosis, from a patient treated with antithyroid drugs. V usage is TRBV12-3 or TRBV12-4 and J usage is TRBJ1-1, with D unresolved. This clonotype was sampled from a young man with Graves disease. CDR3 amino acids: CASSYIDGRSTEAFF. In DNA form, the CDR3 reads TGTGCCAGCAGTTACATTGACGGGAGGAGCACTGAAGCTTTCTTT.